Listed below are T cell receptor beta chains from one sample, sequenced in a study of blood T cell repertoires in COVID-19. Clones were read by immunoSEQ multiplex PCR, and TCRdb kept only the in-frame ones, dropping some. This table has around 270,000 clones, approximately 86% appearing once. The sequencing sample was made of peripheral blood. All receptors come from a man aged 30 to 39 with active or convalescent COVID-19. Each CDR3 is given with its conserved first and last residue. The D gene is left open where the match is weak. Clone size is given for some rows only: seen once, a few or many times, or a class if the clone is expanded.

d_gene,abundance,v_gene,j_gene,CDR3aa,CDR3nt
TRBD1,few,TRBV3-1/TRBV3-2,TRBJ2-1,CASTLPTGGPYNEQFF,TGTGCCAGCACCCTTCCCACAGGGGGGCCCTACAATGAGCAGTTCTTC
.,.,TRBV6-2/TRBV6-3,TRBJ1-5,CASSYYSGGSNQPQHF,TGTGCCAGCAGTTATTATTCTGGAGGGAGCAATCAGCCCCAGCATTTT
.,.,TRBV24-1,TRBJ1-2,CATSDSTETYGYTF,TGTGCCACCAGTGATTCGACGGAGACCTATGGCTACACCTTC
.,.,TRBV27,TRBJ1-1,CASSLPGQLNTEAFF,TGTGCCAGCAGTTTACCGGGACAATTAAACACTGAAGCTTTCTTT
TRBD1,.,TRBV3-1/TRBV3-2,TRBJ1-2,CASSQAQGRGYGYTF,TGTGCCAGCAGCCAAGCACAGGGGAGAGGCTATGGCTACACCTTC
TRBD1,.,TRBV4-1,TRBJ2-7,CASRGQGIYEQYF,TGCGCCAGTAGAGGACAGGGGATCTACGAGCAGTACTTC
TRBD2,.,TRBV5-4,TRBJ2-3,CASRPTGGGALSDTQYF,TGTGCCAGCAGACCCACTGGCGGGGGGGCCCTGTCAGATACGCAGTATTTT
.,.,TRBV19,TRBJ2-3,CASSDDLGLSTDTQYF,TGTGCCAGTAGCGATGACCTTGGACTGAGCACAGATACGCAGTATTTT
.,.,TRBV5-1,TRBJ2-3,CASSSVVVDTQYF,TGCGCCAGCAGCTCAGTCGTTGTTGATACGCAGTATTTT
TRBD2,few,TRBV11-2,TRBJ2-3,CASTLGLAGENTQYF,TGTGCCAGCACCCTCGGACTAGCGGGGGAGAATACGCAGTATTTT
TRBD1,.,TRBV18,TRBJ1-2,CASSPLDRVINYGYTF,TGTGCCAGCTCACCTCTAGACAGGGTTATCAACTATGGCTACACCTTC
.,.,TRBV5-1,TRBJ1-6,CASSLDRADSPLHF,TGCGCCAGCAGCTTGGACAGGGCTGATTCACCCCTCCACTTT
.,.,TRBV7-2,TRBJ2-1,CASSLVGGGELNNEQFF,TGTGCCAGCAGCTTAGTGGGAGGCGGGGAACTAAACAATGAGCAGTTCTTC
.,.,TRBV18,TRBJ1-6,CASSPVPDSPLHF,TGTGCCAGCTCACCAGTTCCGGATTCACCCCTCCACTTT
TRBD1,.,TRBV5-3,TRBJ1-6,CARSPIRGQGRDNSPLHF,TGTGCCAGAAGCCCGATCCGGGGACAGGGGAGGGATAATTCACCCCTCCACTTT
.,.,TRBV29-1,TRBJ2-5,CSAKQGSKETQYF,TGCAGCGCAAAACAGGGTTCGAAAGAGACCCAGTACTTC
.,.,TRBV6-6,TRBJ1-5,CASSYEGSGPQHF,TGTGCCAGCAGTTATGAGGGTTCTGGGCCCCAGCATTTT
.,.,TRBV12-3/TRBV12-4,TRBJ1-6,CASSLWRPSPLHF,TGTGCCAGCAGCTTGTGGAGGCCGTCACCCCTCCACTTT
.,.,TRBV19,TRBJ1-2,CASSMTQGMYGYTF,TGTGCCAGTAGTATGACACAGGGTATGTATGGCTACACCTTC
.,.,TRBV6-5,TRBJ1-1,CASSYPRSGNTEAFF,TGTGCCAGCAGTTACCCGCGATCCGGGAACACTGAAGCTTTCTTT
TRBD2,.,TRBV7-9,TRBJ2-3,CASSFHLGGADTQYF,TGTGCCAGCAGCTTCCATTTGGGGGGGGCAGATACGCAGTATTTT
.,.,TRBV7-6,TRBJ1-2,CASSRLQGPQGYGYTF,TGTGCCAGCAGCCGGCTCCAGGGTCCCCAGGGGTATGGCTACACCTTC
.,.,TRBV4-2,TRBJ2-7,CASSQDQSVRPYEQYF,TGTGCCAGCAGCCAAGATCAAAGCGTGAGGCCCTACGAGCAGTACTTC
.,.,TRBV6-5,TRBJ1-4,CASSWGATNEKLFF,TGTGCCAGCAGTTGGGGGGCAACTAATGAAAAACTGTTTTTT
.,.,TRBV19,TRBJ1-5,CASSIRDSNQPQHF,TGTGCCAGTAGTATCCGCGATAGCAATCAGCCCCAGCATTTT
TRBD1,.,TRBV5-6,TRBJ1-2,CASSLDPGQVYGYTF,TGTGCCAGCAGCTTGGACCCGGGACAGGTCTATGGCTACACCTTC
.,.,TRBV4-1,TRBJ1-5,CASSRTGHRGYQPQHF,TGCGCCAGCAGCCGGACTGGCCACCGGGGGTATCAGCCCCAGCATTTT
.,.,TRBV7-6,TRBJ2-1,CASSLARGGIVGEQFF,TGTGCCAGCAGCCTCGCTAGGGGGGGAATAGTTGGTGAGCAGTTCTTC
TRBD1,.,TRBV29-1,TRBJ1-1,CSVERQGGMNTEAFF,TGCAGCGTTGAACGACAGGGGGGAATGAACACTGAAGCTTTCTTT
.,.,TRBV6-2/TRBV6-3,TRBJ1-5,CASSYSRRGGTQPQHF,TGTGCCAGCAGTTACTCTCGGAGGGGGGGCACTCAGCCCCAGCATTTT
.,.,TRBV7-8,TRBJ1-5,CASSSSSGRANQPQHF,TGTGCCAGCAGCTCCTCGTCAGGGAGGGCGAATCAGCCCCAGCATTTT
.,.,TRBV7-9,TRBJ1-1,CASSSFGVNTEAFF,TGTGCCAGCAGCTCGTTTGGAGTTAACACTGAAGCTTTCTTT
.,.,TRBV10-1,TRBJ1-5,CASSAGQNQPQHF,TGCGCCAGCAGTGCCGGACAGAATCAGCCCCAGCATTTT
TRBD2,.,TRBV20-1,TRBJ2-3,CSASRTSGDTDTQYF,TGCAGTGCTAGTCGGACTAGCGGGGATACAGATACGCAGTATTTT
.,.,TRBV19,TRBJ1-1,CASSMIGGLGNTEAFF,TGTGCCAGTAGTATGATCGGGGGATTGGGGAACACTGAAGCTTTCTTT
TRBD2,.,TRBV6-6,TRBJ2-7,CASSYPEGTREQYF,TGTGCCAGCAGTTACCCCGAGGGGACTAGGGAGCAGTACTTC
.,.,TRBV7-3,TRBJ2-3,CASSLLITAGDTQYF,TGTGCCAGCAGCCTTCTGATCACCGCGGGAGATACGCAGTATTTT
.,.,TRBV19,TRBJ1-3,CASSINPTGGNTIYF,TGTGCCAGTAGTATTAACCCGACGGGTGGAAACACCATATATTTT
TRBD1,.,TRBV5-4,TRBJ1-1,CASSSAGTVNTEAFF,TGTGCCAGCAGCTCAGCCGGGACAGTGAACACTGAAGCTTTCTTT
.,.,TRBV18,TRBJ2-5,CASSRAPQETQYF,TGTGCCAGCTCACGAGCGCCCCAAGAGACCCAGTACTTC
.,.,TRBV9,TRBJ2-7,CASSVGEALSYEQYF,TGTGCCAGCAGCGTAGGTGAAGCCCTTTCCTACGAGCAGTACTTC
TRBD1,once,TRBV18,TRBJ2-7,CASSTLGTDSSYEQYF,TGTGCCAGCTCCACTCTCGGGACAGACAGCTCCTACGAGCAGTACTTC
TRBD1,.,TRBV10-2,TRBJ2-7,CASGWTGGESEQYF,TGCGCCAGCGGGTGGACAGGGGGCGAATCCGAGCAGTACTTC
.,.,TRBV19,TRBJ1-3,CASSPTKWSSGNTIYF,TGTGCCAGTAGTCCCACGAAATGGAGCTCTGGAAACACCATATATTTT
TRBD1,.,TRBV7-2,TRBJ1-1,CASSPEGAGTEAFF,TGTGCCAGCAGCCCCGAGGGGGCAGGAACTGAAGCTTTCTTT
TRBD1,.,TRBV9,TRBJ1-3,CASSVDDRGPVRNTIYF,TGTGCCAGCAGCGTAGACGACAGGGGGCCAGTTCGTAACACCATATATTTT
TRBD1,once,TRBV19,TRBJ1-5,CASTDREPQPQHF,TGTGCCAGCACGGACAGGGAGCCTCAGCCCCAGCATTTT
TRBD1,.,TRBV5-6,TRBJ1-2,CASSLIGTENYGYTF,TGTGCCAGCAGCTTGATTGGGACAGAGAACTATGGCTACACCTTC
.,.,TRBV12-3/TRBV12-4,TRBJ2-2,CASSRNTGELFF,TGTGCCAGCAGTCGGAACACCGGGGAGCTGTTTTTT
TRBD1,.,TRBV7-9,TRBJ2-7,CASSGEWTGINEQYF,TGTGCCAGCAGCGGTGAATGGACAGGGATCAACGAGCAGTACTTC
TRBD1,.,TRBV30,TRBJ2-2,CAWSPGQGVSTGELFF,TGTGCCTGGAGTCCGGGACAGGGGGTGAGCACCGGGGAGCTGTTTTTT
TRBD1,.,TRBV12-5,TRBJ2-3,CASGLDDRGTQYF,TGTGCTAGTGGTTTGGACGACAGGGGAACGCAGTATTTT
TRBD1,.,TRBV29-1,TRBJ1-1,CSVYRGTEAFF,TGCAGCGTCTACAGGGGAACTGAAGCTTTCTTT
.,.,TRBV2,TRBJ2-1,CASQATAGSYNEQFF,TGTGCCAGCCAAGCTACGGCGGGTTCCTACAATGAGCAGTTCTTC
TRBD1,.,TRBV19,TRBJ1-4,CASSSSGTAGEKLFF,TGTGCCAGTAGTTCCTCCGGGACAGCGGGTGAAAAACTGTTTTTT